Listed below are T cell receptor beta chains from one sample, sequenced in a study of T cells in Graves' hyperthyroidism and ophthalmopathy. TCRdb independently ran MiXCR on the multiplex PCR reads; one entry per CDR3 protein. Altogether around 290,000 distinct CDR3 sequences are present, 12% to 15% being singletons, with the ten largest covering 7.9%. The sample taken for sequencing was blood. The receptors stem from a woman aged 40 to 55 with Graves' hyperthyroidism. CDR3s include the opening cysteine and the closing phenylalanine or tryptophan. The D gene is left open where the match is weak.

v_call	d_call	j_call	cdr3_aa
TRBV30	.	TRBJ2-7	CAWSVGITYEQYF
TRBV10-3	TRBD2	TRBJ2-5	CAISEFQTSGSSQYF
TRBV20-1	TRBD2	TRBJ2-1	CSASRPGGGDYNEQFF
TRBV15	.	TRBJ2-2	CATSRDRSNTGELFF
TRBV7-9	.	TRBJ1-4	CASSRYLSRDQGEKLFF
TRBV28	.	TRBJ2-7	CASSFRGISYEQYF
TRBV19	TRBD1	TRBJ1-4	CASKAGDSEREKLFF
TRBV28	.	TRBJ2-5	CASSLRGTLQETQYF
TRBV6-1	TRBD1	TRBJ1-5	CASSPYGQGGSNQPQHF
TRBV28	TRBD2	TRBJ2-1	CASRLAGEGNEQFF
TRBV24-1	TRBD1	TRBJ2-3	CATGDGQASTDTQYF
TRBV19	TRBD1	TRBJ2-2	CASSSGTAFTGELFF
TRBV10-3	TRBD1	TRBJ2-2	CAIRTGEFGELFF
TRBV5-5	TRBD1	TRBJ2-7	CASSLLPGGGSYEQYF
TRBV6-2/TRBV6-3	TRBD2	TRBJ2-2	CASSWTSGSTGELFF
TRBV2	.	TRBJ2-2	CASTLTGADTGELFF
TRBV20-1	TRBD2	TRBJ2-1	CSGRREGLSYNEQFF
TRBV19	.	TRBJ1-4	CASTTVTNEKLFF
TRBV6-1	TRBD2	TRBJ2-7	CASSELAGGHEQYF
TRBV6-5	.	TRBJ2-5	CASSYSFQETQYF
TRBV12-3/TRBV12-4	TRBD2	TRBJ2-3	CASSPWRGGFTDTQYF
TRBV2	TRBD1	TRBJ1-2	CASSGYRDRNYGYTF
TRBV29-1	.	TRBJ1-2	CSVEQQGFGYTF
TRBV7-8	TRBD2	TRBJ2-3	CASSLRGTSGRTDTQYF
TRBV29-1	TRBD2	TRBJ2-7	CSGLAGANYEQYF
TRBV5-1	TRBD2	TRBJ2-5	CASSWTSQETQYF
TRBV30	TRBD2	TRBJ2-3	CAWSVGGSGDTQYF
TRBV6-2/TRBV6-3	TRBD2	TRBJ2-7	CASSSPGLGSYEQYF
TRBV28	TRBD2	TRBJ2-3	CASSAPLLAGGDTQYF
TRBV12-3/TRBV12-4	.	TRBJ1-5	CASSFRQGGLLRVQPQHF
TRBV3-1	TRBD1	TRBJ1-6	CASSLGTGDNSPLHF
TRBV6-1	.	TRBJ2-3	CASSDRDPSTDTQYF
TRBV2	.	TRBJ2-5	CASSVSPRETQYF
TRBV19	TRBD1	TRBJ2-1	CASSIGTGTGTSNEQFF
TRBV11-1	.	TRBJ2-1	CASSSRGGPYNEQFF
TRBV12-3/TRBV12-4	.	TRBJ2-7	CASSFRTARLVEQYF
TRBV29-1	TRBD2	TRBJ2-7	CSVDSVSSGTYEQYF
TRBV3-1	TRBD1	TRBJ1-2	CASTIGTVSFYGYTF
TRBV27	.	TRBJ2-5	CASSLSLGQGGYQETQYF
TRBV19	.	TRBJ1-4	CASSTGLPLRTNEKLFF
TRBV27	.	TRBJ2-7	CATKADSVSYEQYF
TRBV5-1	.	TRBJ2-1	CASRRAGTYNEQFF
TRBV12-3/TRBV12-4	.	TRBJ1-2	CASSRGRANYGYTF
TRBV6-1	.	TRBJ2-7	CASSLERVRSYEQYF
TRBV5-1	.	TRBJ2-3	CASSLDSDTQYF
TRBV7-2	TRBD2	TRBJ2-7	CASSLGLREGYEQYF
TRBV19	TRBD2	TRBJ2-1	CASSIDLSGSYNEQFF
TRBV6-1	TRBD2	TRBJ2-3	CASSKYRASGRADTQYF